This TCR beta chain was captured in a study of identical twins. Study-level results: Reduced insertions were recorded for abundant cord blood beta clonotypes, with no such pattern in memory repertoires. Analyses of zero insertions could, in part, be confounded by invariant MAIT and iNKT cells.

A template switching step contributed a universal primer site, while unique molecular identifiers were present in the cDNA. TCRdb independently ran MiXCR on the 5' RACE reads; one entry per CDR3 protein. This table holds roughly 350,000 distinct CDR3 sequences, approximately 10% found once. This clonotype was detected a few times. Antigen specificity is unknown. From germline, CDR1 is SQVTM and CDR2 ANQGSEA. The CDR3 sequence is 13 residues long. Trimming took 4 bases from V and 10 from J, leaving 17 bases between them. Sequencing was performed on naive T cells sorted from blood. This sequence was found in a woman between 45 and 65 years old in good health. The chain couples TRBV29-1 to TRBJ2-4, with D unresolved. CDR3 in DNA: TGCAGCGTTGTCTCGCAGACTTCTTGGATTCAGTACTTC. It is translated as CSVVSQTSWIQYF.